The TCR beta chain under discussion was sequenced for a study of beta chain features in type 1 diabetes. Study-wide results and limits: Type 1 diabetes patients showed a moderate but significant shortening of TCRB CDR3s in all four CD4+ subsets.

Every bit of the isolated RNA underwent reverse transcription, so sequencing read expressed TCRB transcripts. Data came from immunoSEQ multiplex PCR; TCRdb stores just in-frame clones and leaves some out. Here the sample spans around 160,000 clones, 9% to 10% being singletons. The V gene's germline CDR1 is SGHNT and CDR2 YYREEE (reference sequence). V lost 4 bases and J lost 6; bases outside the gene matches: 5. The CDR3 extends over 16 amino acids. Points on this clone: The antigen remains undetermined.

This chain uses TRBV5-4 with TRBJ2-2, with 14 bases identical to TRBD2. The TCR sequence derives from a woman aged 25 to 45 with type 1 diabetes. Sequencing was carried out using central memory CD4+ T cells from blood. This chain's CDR3 is CASSPRLAGGPGELFF. DNA for the CDR3: TGTGCCAGCAGCCCGCGACTAGCGGGAGGGCCCGGGGAGCTGTTTTTT. Full variable domain (outside the CDR3, taken from reference TRBV5-4 and TRBJ2-2): ETGVTQSPTHLIKTRGQQVTLRCSSQSGHNTVSWYQQALGQGPQFIFQYYREEENGRGNFPPRFSGLQFPNYSSELNVNALELDDSALYLCASSPRLAGGPGELFFGEGSRLTVL.